This T cell receptor beta chain is drawn from a study of shared clonotypes between healthy human individuals. This CDR3 region has 12 residues. The germline V gene has CDR1 SGHVS and CDR2 FNYEAQ. Trimming shortened V by 3 bases and J by 6 bases, and 9 bases separated the two germline ends. Measured with immunoSEQ multiplex PCR; TCRdb has only the in-frame clones, and not every one. The sample carries about a million clones, around 77% recorded once. Sequenced material: memory CD4+ T cells from PBMCs. Subset given: CD45RA-negative fraction. The clonotype originates from a man aged 18 to 30 in good health. Some clones in this sample may be carry-over from other donors' samples. The V call is TRBV7-6, the J call TRBJ2-7, with D perhaps matching TRBD1 (5 bases). DNA for the CDR3: TGTGCCAGCAGCTTCGACCAGGGCGAGCAGTACTTC. Residues: CASSFDQGEQYF.